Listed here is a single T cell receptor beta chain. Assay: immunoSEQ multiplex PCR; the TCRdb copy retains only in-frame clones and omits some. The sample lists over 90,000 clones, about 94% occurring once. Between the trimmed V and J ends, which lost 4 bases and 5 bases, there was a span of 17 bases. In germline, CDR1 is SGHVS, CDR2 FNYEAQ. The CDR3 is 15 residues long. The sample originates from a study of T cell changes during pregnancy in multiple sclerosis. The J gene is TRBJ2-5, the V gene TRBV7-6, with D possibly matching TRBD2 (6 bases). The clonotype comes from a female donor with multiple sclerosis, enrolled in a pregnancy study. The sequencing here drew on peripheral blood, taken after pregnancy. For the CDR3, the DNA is TGTGCCAGCAGCTCCTCGACTCTCCGGGGGGAGACCCAGTACTTC. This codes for CASSSSTLRGETQYF.